This T cell receptor (beta chain) was sequenced in a study of blood T cells in healthy people across ages. Combining a sample-barcoded 5' primer with a J-beta primer mix, a second PCR ran for roughly 7 to 12 cycles. One entry per CDR3 protein, called by TCRdb with MiXCR from the 5' RACE reads. The sample includes 1.5 million to 2 million distinct CDR3 sequences, about 30% of them seen just once. This clonotype has ten or more counts. Its antigen is as yet unknown. The authors isolated at least 6.5 million PBMCs per sample. This CDR3 has 16 amino acids. Germline values: CDR1 WSHSY, CDR2 SAAADI. Trimming took 3 bases from V and 0 from J; bases not matched to a gene: 4. Findings and limits, study-wide: Underestimates were what the diversity estimates from one million T cells were considered to be. The study found TCR beta diversity correlated strongly with naive T cell percentage.

The chain couples TRBV10-2 to TRBJ2-4; 8 nucleotides align to TRBD1. This clonotype was obtained from a woman aged 25 to 45 in good health. Source material: blood. CDR3: CASSDSGGIAKNIQYF. For the CDR3, the DNA is TGCGCCAGCAGTGATTCAGGGGGCATAGCCAAAAACATTCAGTACTTC.